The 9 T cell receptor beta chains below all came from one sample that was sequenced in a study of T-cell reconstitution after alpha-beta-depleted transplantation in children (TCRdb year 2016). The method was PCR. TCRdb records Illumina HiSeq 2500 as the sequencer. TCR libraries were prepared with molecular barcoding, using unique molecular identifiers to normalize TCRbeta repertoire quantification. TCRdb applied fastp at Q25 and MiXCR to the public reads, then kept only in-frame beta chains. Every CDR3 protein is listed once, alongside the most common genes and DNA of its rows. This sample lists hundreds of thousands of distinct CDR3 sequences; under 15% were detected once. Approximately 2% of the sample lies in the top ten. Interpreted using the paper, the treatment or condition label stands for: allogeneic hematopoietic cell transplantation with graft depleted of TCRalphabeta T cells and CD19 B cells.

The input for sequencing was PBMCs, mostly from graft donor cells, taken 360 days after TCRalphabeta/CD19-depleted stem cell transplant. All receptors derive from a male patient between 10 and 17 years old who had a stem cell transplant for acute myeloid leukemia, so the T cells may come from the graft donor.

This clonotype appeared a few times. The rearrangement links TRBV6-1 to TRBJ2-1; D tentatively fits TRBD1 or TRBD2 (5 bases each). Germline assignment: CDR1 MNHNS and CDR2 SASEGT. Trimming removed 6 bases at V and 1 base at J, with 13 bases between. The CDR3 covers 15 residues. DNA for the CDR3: TGTGCCAGCAGGTCGGGGCCAGGATCCTACAATGAGCAGTTCTTC. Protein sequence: CASRSGPGSYNEQFF.

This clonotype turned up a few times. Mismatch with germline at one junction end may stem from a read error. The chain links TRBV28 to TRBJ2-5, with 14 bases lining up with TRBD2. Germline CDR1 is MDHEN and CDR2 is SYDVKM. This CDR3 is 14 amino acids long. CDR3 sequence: CASSLLPGLAGENF. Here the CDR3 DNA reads TGTGCCAGCAGTTTGCTTCCGGGACTAGCGGGAGAGAACTTC.

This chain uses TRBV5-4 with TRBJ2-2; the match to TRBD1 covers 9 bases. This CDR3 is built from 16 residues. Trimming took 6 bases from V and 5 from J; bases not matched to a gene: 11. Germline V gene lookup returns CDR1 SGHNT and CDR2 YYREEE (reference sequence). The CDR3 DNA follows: TGTGCCAGCACCTTTGGACAGGGGAAGTTTACCGGGGAGCTGTTTTTT. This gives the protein CASTFGQGKFTGELFF.

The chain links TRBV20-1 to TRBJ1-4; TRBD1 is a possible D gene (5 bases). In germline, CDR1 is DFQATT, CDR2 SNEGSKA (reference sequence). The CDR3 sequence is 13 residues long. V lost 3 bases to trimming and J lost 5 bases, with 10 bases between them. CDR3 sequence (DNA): TGCAGTGCTAGGTCGGGGCGGAATGAAAAACTGTTTTTT. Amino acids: CSARSGRNEKLFF.

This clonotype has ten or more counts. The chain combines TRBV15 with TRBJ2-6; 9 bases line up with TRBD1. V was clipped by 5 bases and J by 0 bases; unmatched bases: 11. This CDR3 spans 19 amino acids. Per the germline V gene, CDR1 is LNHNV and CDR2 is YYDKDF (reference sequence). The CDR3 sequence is CATSETGGYRSSGANVLTF. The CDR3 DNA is TGTGCCACCAGCGAAACAGGGGGCTACCGCAGCTCTGGGGCCAACGTCCTGACTTTC.

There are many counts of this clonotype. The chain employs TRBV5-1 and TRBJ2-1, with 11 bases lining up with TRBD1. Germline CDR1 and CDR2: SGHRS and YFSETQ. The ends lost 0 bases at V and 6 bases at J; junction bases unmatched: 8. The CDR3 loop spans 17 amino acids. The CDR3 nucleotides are TGCGCCAGCAGCTTGGCTCTTTTGGGACAGGGGGGCAATGAGCAGTTCTTC. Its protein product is CASSLALLGQGGNEQFF.

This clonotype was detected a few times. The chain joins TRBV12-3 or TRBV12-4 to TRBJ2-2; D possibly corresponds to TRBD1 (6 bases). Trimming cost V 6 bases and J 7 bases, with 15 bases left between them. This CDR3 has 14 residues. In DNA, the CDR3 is TGTGCCAGCAGGGGGGCAGGGGAAGGCGGGGAGCTGTTTTTT. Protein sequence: CASRGAGEGGELFF.

The CDR3 DNA follows: TGCAGCGGTGGGGTAGCGCCTGAGCAGTTCTTC. It is translated as CSGGVAPEQFF. The gene calls are TRBV29-1 and TRBJ2-1, with a possible D match to TRBD2 (5 bases). This CDR3 spans 11 amino acids. Germline CDR1 and CDR2: SQVTM and ANQGSEA. The V and J ends lost 7 bases and 9 bases respectively, with 13 bases between them.

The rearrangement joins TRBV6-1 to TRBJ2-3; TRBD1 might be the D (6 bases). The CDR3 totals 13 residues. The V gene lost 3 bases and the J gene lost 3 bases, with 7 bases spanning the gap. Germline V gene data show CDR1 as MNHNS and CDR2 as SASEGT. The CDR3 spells CASSDRGTDTQYF. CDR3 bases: TGTGCCAGCAGTGACAGGGGAACAGATACGCAGTATTTT.